Included here is one T cell receptor (beta chain) sequence, with context. The antigen is unknown. The data belong to a study of T cells in localized non-small cell lung cancer. Germline V gives CDR1 MNHEY, CDR2 SMNVEV (reference sequence). V was cut by 8 bases and J by 1 base, with 14 bases left in between. The CDR3 has 14 amino acids. Only in-frame clones appear in the TCRdb table, and some are missing; sequencing was by immunoSEQ multiplex PCR. This sample has under 95,000 clones, with around 80% found just once. Findings of the study overall: A higher density of T cells in blood coincided with extended overall survival. Compared with tumor, uninvolved adjacent lung displayed greater T cell clonality, ranking highest overall. Appearances in adjacent lung were noted for a median around 55 of the top 100 tumor clones.

Sequencing was performed on peripheral blood, taken before any cancer treatment. The sequence derives from a female donor of 60 years or more with stage I lung adenocarcinoma. The gene calls are TRBV27 and TRBJ1-1; D remains ambiguous. For the CDR3, the DNA is TGTGCCAGCGGGAGATCCAACGAGAACACTGAAGCTTTCTTT. It is translated as CASGRSNENTEAFF.